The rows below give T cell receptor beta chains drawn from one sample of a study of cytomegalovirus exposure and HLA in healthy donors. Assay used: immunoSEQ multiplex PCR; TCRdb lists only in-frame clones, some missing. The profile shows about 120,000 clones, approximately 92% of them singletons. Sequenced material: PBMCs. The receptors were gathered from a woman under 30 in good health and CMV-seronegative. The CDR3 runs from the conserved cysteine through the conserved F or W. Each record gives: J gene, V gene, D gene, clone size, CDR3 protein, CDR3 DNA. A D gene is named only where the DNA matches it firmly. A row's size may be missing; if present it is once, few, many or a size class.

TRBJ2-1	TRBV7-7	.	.	CASSLLDSRNEQFF	TGTGCCAGCAGCTTACTTGACAGCCGCAATGAGCAGTTCTTC
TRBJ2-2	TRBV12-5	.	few	CASGLGLSGELFF	TGTGCTAGTGGTTTGGGTCTTTCCGGGGAGCTGTTTTTT
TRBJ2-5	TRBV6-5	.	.	CASSYLATQETQYF	TGTGCCAGCAGTTACCTGGCCACCCAAGAGACCCAGTACTTC
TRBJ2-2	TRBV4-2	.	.	CASSDFGGATNTGELFF	TGTGCCAGCAGCGACTTTGGGGGGGCGACGAACACCGGGGAGCTGTTTTTT
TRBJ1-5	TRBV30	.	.	CAWSLSAGQPQHF	TGTGCCTGGAGTCTATCCGCCGGTCAGCCCCAGCATTTT
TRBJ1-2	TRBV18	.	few	CASSSGQPYGYTF	TGTGCCAGCTCATCAGGACAGCCCTATGGCTACACCTTC
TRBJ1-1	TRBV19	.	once	CASGYRANTEAFF	TGTGCCAGTGGCTACAGGGCGAACACTGAAGCTTTCTTT
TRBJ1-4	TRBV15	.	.	CATSRDVVATNEKLFF	TGTGCCACCAGCAGAGATGTGGTAGCAACTAATGAAAAACTGTTTTTT
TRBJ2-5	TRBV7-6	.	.	CASSQRGGVKETQYF	TGTGCCAGCAGCCAACGAGGGGGGGTAAAAGAGACCCAGTACTTC
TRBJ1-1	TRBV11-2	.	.	CASSLGRPGRSLEGFF	TGTGCCAGCAGCTTAGGGCGGCCGGGGAGGTCCTTGGAAGGTTTCTTT
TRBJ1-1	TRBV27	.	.	CASSSSGTPNTEAFF	TGTGCCAGCAGTTCTTCCGGGACACCTAACACTGAAGCTTTCTTT
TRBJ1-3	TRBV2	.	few	CASSAGADGNTIYF	TGTGCCAGCAGTGCTGGGGCTGATGGAAACACCATATATTTT
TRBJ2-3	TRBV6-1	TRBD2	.	CASSEGAGGATDTQYF	TGTGCCAGCAGTGAAGGGGCGGGGGGGGCCACAGATACGCAGTATTTT
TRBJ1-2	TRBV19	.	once	CASSIGGGYTF	TGTGCCAGTAGTATTGGGGGCGGCTACACCTTC
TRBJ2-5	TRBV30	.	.	CAWGQIGTQYF	TGTGCCTGGGGACAGATAGGGACCCAGTACTTC
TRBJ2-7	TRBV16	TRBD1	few	CASSQLPGQGQYF	TGTGCCAGCAGCCAATTGCCGGGACAGGGGCAGTACTTC
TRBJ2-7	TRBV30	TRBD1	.	CAWSNLYRDSQREQYF	TGTGCCTGGAGTAACCTCTACCGGGACAGCCAAAGAGAGCAGTACTTC
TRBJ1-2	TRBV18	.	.	CASSPGPGNGPNYGYTF	TGTGCCAGCTCACCAGGGCCCGGGAACGGACCTAACTATGGCTACACCTTC
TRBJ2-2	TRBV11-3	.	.	CASSKFGGELFF	TGTGCCAGCAGCAAATTCGGGGGGGAGCTGTTTTTT
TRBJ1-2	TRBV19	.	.	CASTPTGEYGYTF	TGTGCCAGTACCCCGACGGGGGAGTATGGCTACACCTTC
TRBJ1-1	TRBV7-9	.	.	CASSLTGRAEAFF	TGTGCCAGCAGCTTAACAGGGAGGGCTGAAGCTTTCTTT
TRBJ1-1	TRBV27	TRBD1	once	CASSLRAGGKAFF	TGTGCCAGCAGTTTACGGGCAGGGGGAAAAGCTTTCTTT
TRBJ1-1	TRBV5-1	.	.	CASSLGGPNTEAFF	TGCGCCAGCAGCTTGGGGGGCCCGAACACTGAAGCTTTCTTT
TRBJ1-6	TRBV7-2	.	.	CASNRLRGGGGSPLHF	TGTGCCAGCAACCGGCTCCGGGGGGGCGGCGGTTCACCCCTCCACTTT
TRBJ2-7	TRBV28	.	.	CASSLTISLSAYEQYF	TGTGCCAGCAGTTTGACAATCAGTCTTTCAGCCTACGAGCAGTACTTC
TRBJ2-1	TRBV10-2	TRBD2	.	CASRIAGAGSYNEQFF	TGCGCCAGCAGAATAGCGGGGGCGGGGTCCTACAATGAGCAGTTCTTC
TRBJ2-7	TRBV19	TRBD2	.	CASSPTQLAGGNYEQYF	TGTGCCAGTAGTCCGACCCAACTAGCGGGAGGGAACTACGAGCAGTACTTC
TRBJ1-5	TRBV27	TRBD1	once	CASSAGGINQPQHF	TGTGCCAGCAGTGCAGGGGGAATTAATCAGCCCCAGCATTTT
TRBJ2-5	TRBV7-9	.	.	CASGPTETQYF	TGTGCCAGCGGTCCTACCGAGACCCAGTACTTC
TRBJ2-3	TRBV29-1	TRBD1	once	CSLPTGESQYF	TGCAGCCTTCCAACAGGGGAGTCGCAGTATTTT
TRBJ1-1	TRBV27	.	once	CATSGLLNTEAFF	TGTGCCACCTCTGGGCTTCTGAACACTGAAGCTTTCTTT
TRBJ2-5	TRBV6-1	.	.	CASKRGIQETQYF	TGTGCCAGCAAGCGAGGGATACAAGAGACCCAGTACTTC
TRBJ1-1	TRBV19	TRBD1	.	CASTPTGEANTEAFF	TGTGCCAGTACACCTACAGGGGAGGCGAACACTGAAGCTTTCTTT
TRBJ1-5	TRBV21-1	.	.	CASSKRDSLEPNSNQPQHF	TGTGCCAGCAGCAAAAGGGACTCCCTGGAACCTAATAGCAATCAGCCCCAGCATTTT
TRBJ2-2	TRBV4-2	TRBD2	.	CASSQGGRDTGELFF	TGTGCCAGCAGCCAAGGCGGGAGGGACACCGGGGAGCTGTTTTTT
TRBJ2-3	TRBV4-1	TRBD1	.	CASSQLGQYGDTQYF	TGCGCCAGCAGCCAATTGGGACAGTACGGAGATACGCAGTATTTT
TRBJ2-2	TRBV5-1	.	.	CASSPRTDLTGELFF	TGCGCCAGCAGCCCCAGGACAGATTTGACCGGGGAGCTGTTTTTT
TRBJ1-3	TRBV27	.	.	CASSFGTGLSGNTIYF	TGTGCCAGCAGTTTTGGAACAGGGCTCTCTGGAAACACCATATATTTT
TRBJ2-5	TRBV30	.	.	CAWAGTHQETQYF	TGTGCCTGGGCCGGGACTCACCAAGAGACCCAGTACTTC